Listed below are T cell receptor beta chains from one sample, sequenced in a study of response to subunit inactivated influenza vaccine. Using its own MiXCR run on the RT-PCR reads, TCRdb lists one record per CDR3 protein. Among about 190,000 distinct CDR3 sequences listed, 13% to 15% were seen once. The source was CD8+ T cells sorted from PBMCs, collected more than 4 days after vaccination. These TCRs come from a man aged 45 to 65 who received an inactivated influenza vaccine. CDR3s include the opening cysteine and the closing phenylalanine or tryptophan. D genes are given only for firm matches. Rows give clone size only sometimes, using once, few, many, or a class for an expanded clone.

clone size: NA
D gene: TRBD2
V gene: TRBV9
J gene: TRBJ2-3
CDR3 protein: CASSETSWGTDTQYF
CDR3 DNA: TGTGCCAGCAGCGAGACTAGCTGGGGCACAGATACGCAGTATTTT

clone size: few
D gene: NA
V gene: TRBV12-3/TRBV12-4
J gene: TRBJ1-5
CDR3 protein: CASRKLGDSNQPQHF
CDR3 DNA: TGTGCCAGCAGGAAGTTAGGGGATAGCAATCAGCCCCAGCATTTT

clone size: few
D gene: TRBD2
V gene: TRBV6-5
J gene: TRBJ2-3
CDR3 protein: CASSLAGDLRDTQYF
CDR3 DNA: TGTGCCAGCAGCCTAGCGGGGGACCTCAGGGATACGCAGTATTTT

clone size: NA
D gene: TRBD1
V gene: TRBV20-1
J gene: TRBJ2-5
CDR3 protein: CSARDRGWQETQYF
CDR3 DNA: TGCAGTGCTAGAGACAGGGGGTGGCAAGAGACCCAGTACTTC

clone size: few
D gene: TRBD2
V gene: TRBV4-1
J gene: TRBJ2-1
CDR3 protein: CASSQGYGGGYYNEQFF
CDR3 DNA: TGCGCCAGCAGCCAAGGGTATGGCGGGGGATACTACAATGAGCAGTTCTTC

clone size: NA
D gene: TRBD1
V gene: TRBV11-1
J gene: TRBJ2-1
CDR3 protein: CATSHNGRGTWSYNEQFF
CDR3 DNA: TGTGCCACCAGCCACAATGGCAGGGGGACCTGGTCCTACAATGAGCAGTTCTTC

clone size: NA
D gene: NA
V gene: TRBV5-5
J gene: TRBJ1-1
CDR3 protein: CASSLGDNTEAFF
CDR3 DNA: TGTGCCAGCAGCTTGGGGGACAACACTGAAGCTTTCTTT

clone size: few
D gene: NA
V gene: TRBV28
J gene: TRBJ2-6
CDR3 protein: CASVRTGRSGANVLTF
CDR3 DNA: TGTGCCAGCGTTCGCACAGGGAGGAGTGGGGCCAACGTCCTGACTTTC

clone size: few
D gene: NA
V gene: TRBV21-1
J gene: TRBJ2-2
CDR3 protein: CASSKDGGDGDAGGELFF
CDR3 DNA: TGTGCCAGCAGCAAAGATGGCGGGGATGGGGACGCTGGCGGGGAGCTGTTTTTT

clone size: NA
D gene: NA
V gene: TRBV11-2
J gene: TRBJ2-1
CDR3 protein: CASSLVRTNLYNEQFF
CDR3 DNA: TGTGCCAGCAGCTTAGTACGGACAAATCTTTACAATGAGCAGTTCTTC

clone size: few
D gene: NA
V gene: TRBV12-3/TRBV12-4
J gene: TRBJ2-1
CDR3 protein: CASSLARSNNEQFF
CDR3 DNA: TGTGCCAGCAGTTTAGCGCGGTCTAACAATGAGCAGTTCTTC

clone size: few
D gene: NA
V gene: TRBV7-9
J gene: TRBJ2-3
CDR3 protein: CASSPWPGGADTDTQYF
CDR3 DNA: TGTGCCAGCAGCCCGTGGCCAGGGGGGGCCGACACAGATACGCAGTATTTT

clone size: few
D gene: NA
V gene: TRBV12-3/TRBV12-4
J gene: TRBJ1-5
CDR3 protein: CASSGGTGNQPQHF
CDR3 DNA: TGTGCCAGCAGTGGAGGGACCGGTAATCAGCCCCAGCATTTT

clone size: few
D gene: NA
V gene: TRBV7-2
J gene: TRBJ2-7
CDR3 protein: CASSYTGPQPYEQYF
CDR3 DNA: TGTGCCAGCAGCTATACCGGGCCACAACCCTACGAGCAGTACTTC

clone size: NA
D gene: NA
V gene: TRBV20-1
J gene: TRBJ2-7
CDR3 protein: CSAPTSILVGYEQYF
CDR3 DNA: TGCAGTGCCCCCACCTCCATCCTCGTCGGGTACGAGCAGTACTTC